The T cell receptor beta chain described here comes from a study of blood T cell repertoires in COVID-19 (dated by TCRdb to about 2020). For the wider study: Samples covering the acute and convalescent phases of COVID-19 were provided by collaborators in the United States, Italy and Spain. Sample metadata almost always included a de-identified subject ID, COVID-19 status, age in years and sex. The samples were drawn from two sources: the first 160 participants of the ongoing ImmuneRACE study, and over 1,000 subjects contributed by 6 global collaborators. A freely available public database, intended as a resource for researchers studying the immune response to SARS-CoV-2, is where the repertoires were released. HLA class I and class II types, where available, came from metadata supplied by the sample provider rather than from assay-based typing. The prospective study material was composed of cDNA or gDNA derived from T cells, B-cell-depleted T cells, or PBMCs. The dataset comprised deeply sampled blood TCRbeta repertoires from subjects exposed to, actively infected with, or recovered from COVID-19.

General study outcomes and caveats: The amount of clinical and demographic metadata varied by source and participant and was provided uncurated.

The immunoSEQ Assay, a bias-controlled multiplex PCR, was used to amplify TCRbeta CDR3 regions from genomic DNA. In the source study's methods: Nucleated cell counts per sample were estimated from amplification of reference gene primers within the assay. To quantify the absolute abundance of each unique TCRbeta CDR3 rearrangement, sequence reads were collapsed and filtered. For each sample, productive Simpson clonality was calculated as the square root of Simpson's diversity index across productive rearrangements. This immuneACCESS table, as held by TCRdb, lists in-frame sequences with V and J called but not all clones. Of the missing ones, under half trace to an unresolved V gene in checked studies; the others have no known cause. That table supplies the V and J calls and clone size; D and trimming were determined from the DNA. This sample comprises some 78,000 clones, 70% to 90% of them detected only once. The ten largest account for approximately 4.9% of the sample.

The collaborating institutions used their own protocols to collect whole blood in K2EDTA tubes. For TCRbeta analysis, collaborator samples were shipped as frozen whole blood, as isolated PBMCs, or as DNA extracted from either sample type. About this clone: It lacks a known antigen. Qualities for individual bases were not recorded, and no much larger clone is one base off.

The CDR3 numbers 15 residues from cysteine through phenylalanine. Left in the record is the CDR3 DNA by itself, 45 bases read in frame from the first base. Unmatched junction bases come to 3, with V trimmed by 4 bases and J by 1 base. Per the germline V gene (reference sequence), LGHDT is the CDR1 and YNNKEL is the CDR2. This sequence was found in a woman aged 80 or older with active or convalescent COVID-19. The sequenced material came from peripheral blood. Recombination joined TRBV3-1 (or the pseudogene TRBV3-2) with TRBJ1-2, with 10 junctional bases fitting TRBD1. The CDR3 reads as follows: CASSPGTGVNYGYTF. Read as DNA, the sequence is TGTGCCAGCAGCCCGGGGACAGGGGTTAACTATGGCTACACCTTC.